The clone carrying this TCR beta chain was picked up a small number of times. Its antigen is unknown. This specimen comes from a study of blood T cells in healthy people across ages. Study-wide results and limits: As age increased, TCR beta diversity per million T cells fell in a roughly linear fashion.

Total RNA extracted from each sample amounted to at least 6 micrograms. Using a J-beta primer mix together with a sample-barcoded 5' primer, a second PCR was run for about 6 to 12 cycles. MiXCR, applied by TCRdb to the 5' RACE reads, yields one record per CDR3 protein. The sample shows approximately 800,000 distinct CDR3 sequences, about 45% of them seen only once. Trimming removed 1 base at V and 13 bases at J, with 23 bases between. Germline V gene lookup returns CDR1 MDHEN and CDR2 SYDVKM. This CDR3 has 16 residues. The chain employs TRBV28 and TRBJ2-1, with D uncertain. The material sequenced was blood. The origin of this receptor is an elderly man in good health. CDR3 loop: CASSLSGYLGKVNQFF. CDR3 DNA: TGTGCCAGCAGTTTATCCGGCTATCTAGGGAAGGTTAACCAGTTCTTC.